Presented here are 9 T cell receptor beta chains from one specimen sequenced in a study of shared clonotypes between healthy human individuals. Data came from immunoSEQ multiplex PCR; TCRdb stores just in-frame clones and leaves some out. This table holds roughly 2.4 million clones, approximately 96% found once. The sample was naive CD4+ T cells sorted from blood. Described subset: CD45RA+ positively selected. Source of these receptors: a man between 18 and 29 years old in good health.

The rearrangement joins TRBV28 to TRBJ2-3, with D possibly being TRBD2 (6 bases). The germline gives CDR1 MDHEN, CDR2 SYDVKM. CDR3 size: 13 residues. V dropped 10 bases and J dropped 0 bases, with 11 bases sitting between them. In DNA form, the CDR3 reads TGTGCCACCCTTAGCGGCAGCACAGATACGCAGTATTTT. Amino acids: CATLSGSTDTQYF.

CDR3 region: CASSRPGGMNTEAFF. CDR3 in DNA: TGCGCCAGCAGCCGGCCGGGAGGTATGAACACTGAAGCTTTCTTT. The chain employs TRBV4-1 and TRBJ1-1; D gene ambiguous. The CDR3 covers 15 residues. In germline, CDR1 is MGHRA, CDR2 YSYEKL. V was trimmed by 4 bases and J by 0 bases, leaving 12 bases between them.

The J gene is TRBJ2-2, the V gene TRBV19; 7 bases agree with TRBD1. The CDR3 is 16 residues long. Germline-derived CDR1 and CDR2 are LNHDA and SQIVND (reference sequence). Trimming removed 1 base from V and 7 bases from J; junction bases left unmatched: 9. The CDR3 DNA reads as TGTGCCAGTAGTATAGTGAACAGGGGCATCGGCGGGGAGCTGTTTTTT. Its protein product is CASSIVNRGIGGELFF.

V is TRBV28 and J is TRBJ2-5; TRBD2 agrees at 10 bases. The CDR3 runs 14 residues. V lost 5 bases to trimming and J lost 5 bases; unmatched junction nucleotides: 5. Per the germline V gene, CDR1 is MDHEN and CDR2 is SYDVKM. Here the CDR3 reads CASSSGGARETQYF. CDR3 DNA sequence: TGTGCCAGCAGTAGCGGGGGGGCAAGGGAGACCCAGTACTTC.

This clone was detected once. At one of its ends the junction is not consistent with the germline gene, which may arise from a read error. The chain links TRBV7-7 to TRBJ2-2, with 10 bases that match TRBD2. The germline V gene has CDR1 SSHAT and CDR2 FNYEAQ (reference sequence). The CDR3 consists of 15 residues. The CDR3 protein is CASSPSGSRTGELFF. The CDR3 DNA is TGTGCTAGCAGCCCTAGCGGGAGTCGGACCGGGGAGCTGTTTTTT. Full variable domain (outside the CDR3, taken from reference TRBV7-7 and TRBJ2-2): GAGVSQSPRYKVTKRGQDVTLRCDPISSHATLYWYQQALGQGPEFLTYFNYEAQPDKSGLPSDRFSAERPEGSISTLTIQRTEQRDSAMYRCASSPSGSRTGELFFGEGSRLTVL.

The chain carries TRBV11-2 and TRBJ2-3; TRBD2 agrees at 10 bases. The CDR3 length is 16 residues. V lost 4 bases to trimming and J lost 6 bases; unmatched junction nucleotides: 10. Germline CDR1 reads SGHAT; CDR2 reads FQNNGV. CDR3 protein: CASSSGAGGPYDTQYF. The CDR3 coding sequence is TGTGCCAGCAGCTCGGGAGCGGGGGGGCCGTACGATACGCAGTATTTT.

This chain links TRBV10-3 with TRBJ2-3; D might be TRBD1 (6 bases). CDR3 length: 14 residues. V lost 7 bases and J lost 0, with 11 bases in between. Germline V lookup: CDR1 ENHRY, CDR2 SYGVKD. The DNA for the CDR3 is TGTGCCATCAAGGGGGTACTTAGCACAGATACGCAGTATTTT. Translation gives CAIKGVLSTDTQYF.

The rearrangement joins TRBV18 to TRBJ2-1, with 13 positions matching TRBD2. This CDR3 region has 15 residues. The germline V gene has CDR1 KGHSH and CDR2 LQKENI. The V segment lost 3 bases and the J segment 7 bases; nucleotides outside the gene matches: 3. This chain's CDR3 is CASSPTSGGRNEQFF. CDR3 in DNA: TGTGCCAGCTCACCGACTAGCGGGGGGCGGAATGAGCAGTTCTTC.

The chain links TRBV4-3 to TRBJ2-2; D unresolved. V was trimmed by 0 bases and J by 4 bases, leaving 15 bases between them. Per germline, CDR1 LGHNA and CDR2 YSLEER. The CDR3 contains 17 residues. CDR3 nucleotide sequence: TGCGCCAGCAGCCAAGATCGTTGGCTGGGCCCCACCGGGGAGCTGTTTTTT. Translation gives CASSQDRWLGPTGELFF.